These T cell receptor beta chains were read from a single sample in a study of immune evolution from preneoplasia to lung adenocarcinoma. Libraries were prepared by immunoSEQ multiplex PCR; TCRdb keeps only in-frame clonotypes and omits some of them. The table lists approximately 7,900 clones, over 75% of them singletons. Sequencing used FFPE adjacent normal lung tissue. Receptors originate from a person aged 70 to 85 with lung adenocarcinoma. CDR3s include the opening cysteine and the closing phenylalanine or tryptophan. D genes are given only for firm matches. Where a row states a size, it is once, few, many or the class of an expanded clone; other rows omit it.

D	J	V	size	DNA	CDR3
TRBD2	TRBJ2-7	TRBV4-2	-	TGTGCCAGCAGCCAGGCTACCGCCGGGACTAGTAGGTACGAGCAGTACTTC	CASSQATAGTSRYEQYF
-	TRBJ2-3	TRBV9	-	TGTGCCAGCAGCGTAGGCGCGGGGCTACGTGCAGATACGCAGTATTTT	CASSVGAGLRADTQYF
-	TRBJ2-5	TRBV27	once	TGTGCCAGCAGTTTAGGCGGACGCTTGGTGACCCAGTACTTC	CASSLGGRLVTQYF
TRBD1	TRBJ1-2	TRBV6-6	-	TGTGCCAGCAGTTTACAGGGGAACTATGGCTACACCTTC	CASSLQGNYGYTF
TRBD2	TRBJ2-3	TRBV5-6	medium-sized	TGTGCCAGCAGACTCAGTCAAGGGACTAATACGCAGTATTTT	CASRLSQGTNTQYF
TRBD1	TRBJ1-1	TRBV19	-	TGTGCCAGTGCACCCTACCGACAGGGGAGGAACACTGAAGCTTTCTTT	CASAPYRQGRNTEAFF
-	TRBJ1-1	TRBV10-2	few	TGCGCCAGCAGTGAGTCGATCACAGGGCCGAACACTGAAGCTTTCTTT	CASSESITGPNTEAFF
-	TRBJ2-5	TRBV7-9	-	TGTGCCAGCAGCTTAGGGACCCAGTACTTC	CASSLGTQYF
-	TRBJ2-2	TRBV6-6	once	TGTGCCAGCAGCCAAGCGAACACCGGGGAGCTGTTTTTT	CASSQANTGELFF
TRBD2	TRBJ2-1	TRBV29-1	-	TGCAGCGTTGAATCGGCGCGGGGGGGCGATGAGCAGTTCTTC	CSVESARGGDEQFF
TRBD1	TRBJ1-6	TRBV9	-	TGTGCCAGCAGCGTAGAGAGGGACAGCGCATCCTATAATTCACCCCTCCACTTT	CASSVERDSASYNSPLHF
-	TRBJ2-1	TRBV5-1	-	TGCGCCAGCAGCTTGAAGGGGGCCTACAATGAGCAGTTCTTC	CASSLKGAYNEQFF
TRBD1	TRBJ1-1	TRBV7-8	-	TGTGCCAGCAGCACCGGGACAGGGGGGAACACTGAAGCTTTCTTT	CASSTGTGGNTEAFF
TRBD1	TRBJ2-1	TRBV5-1	-	TGCGCCAGCAGCTTGGGGACAGGGAATAATGAGCAGTTCTTC	CASSLGTGNNEQFF
-	TRBJ2-1	TRBV5-6	once	TGTGCCAGCAGCTCCCCGGGTATGAATGAGCAGTTCTTC	CASSSPGMNEQFF
TRBD2	TRBJ2-3	TRBV18	-	TGTGCCAGCTCACCACCGAGAGCGGGGGGGCCTCGAGATACGCAGTATTTT	CASSPPRAGGPRDTQYF
-	TRBJ2-7	TRBV5-6	-	TGTGCCAGCTCGGCGGGATCCCACCACGAGCAGTACTTC	CASSAGSHHEQYF
-	TRBJ2-5	TRBV29-1	-	TGCAGCGTTGTCACCCAGGGAGGAGAGACCCAGTACTTC	CSVVTQGGETQYF
-	TRBJ2-1	TRBV29-1	-	TGCAGCGTGGGTAGCGACGAGCAGTTCTTC	CSVGSDEQFF
-	TRBJ1-2	TRBV5-4	-	TGTGCCAGCAGCCCGGGGACGGTTAACTATGGCTACACCTTC	CASSPGTVNYGYTF
TRBD2	TRBJ2-1	TRBV10-1	-	TGCGCCAGCAGTGAGGGACTAGTAGGTAATGAGCAGTTCTTC	CASSEGLVGNEQFF
-	TRBJ1-1	TRBV6-5	-	TGTGCCAGCAGTTACTCGTGGGGTAGGGACACTGAAGCTTTCTTT	CASSYSWGRDTEAFF
TRBD2	TRBJ2-1	TRBV9	few	TGTGCCAGCAGCGTAGATGGACTAGGAGACGGGGAGCAGTTCTTC	CASSVDGLGDGEQFF
-	TRBJ2-3	TRBV7-2	-	TGTGCCAGCAGCTTACGGGGATGGACTTCCGACACAGATACGCAGTATTTT	CASSLRGWTSDTDTQYF
-	TRBJ1-3	TRBV30	few	TGTGCCTGGAGTTTAGAAAGGAGAAACACCATATATTTT	CAWSLERRNTIYF
-	TRBJ2-7	TRBV30	-	TGTGCCTGGATAGATTTCACCGAGCAGTACTTC	CAWIDFTEQYF
-	TRBJ1-4	TRBV2	-	TGTGCCAGCAGTGCTCGATCTCCCCCGGATGAAAAACTGTTTTTT	CASSARSPPDEKLFF
-	TRBJ1-1	TRBV7-8	few	TGTGCCAGCAGCTTAGTTCCCTGGGGCGGTCCGGGGGAAGCTTTCTTT	CASSLVPWGGPGEAFF
-	TRBJ2-7	TRBV7-9	-	TGTGCCAGCAGCTTAGGGGACATCCCACCCAACGAGCAGTACTTC	CASSLGDIPPNEQYF
TRBD1	TRBJ1-5	TRBV28	-	TGTGCCAGCAGTTTAACAGGGGACAATCAGCCCCAGCATTTT	CASSLTGDNQPQHF
-	TRBJ2-1	TRBV27	-	TGTGCCAGCAGGGTTGGCCCGGGGAACAATGAGCAGTTCTTC	CASRVGPGNNEQFF
-	TRBJ2-2	TRBV7-9	-	TGTGCCAGCAGCTTAAGGATGAACACCGGGGAGCTGTTTTTT	CASSLRMNTGELFF
TRBD1	TRBJ2-5	TRBV6-6	-	TGTGCCAGCAGCAGGGGGCCTGGGGAGACCCAGTACTTC	CASSRGPGETQYF
-	TRBJ1-2	TRBV5-1	-	TGCGCCAGCAGCTTGGGAGGGGACTTTAACTATGGCTACACCTTC	CASSLGGDFNYGYTF
-	TRBJ2-5	TRBV7-2	-	TGTGCCAGCAGCCGAGGGATGGGGTACGGAGAGACCCAGTACTTC	CASSRGMGYGETQYF
-	TRBJ1-2	TRBV19	medium-sized	TGTGCCAGTAGTGTGGACAGATATGGCTACACCTTC	CASSVDRYGYTF
-	TRBJ2-2	TRBV7-3	-	TGTGCCAGCAGCTTCTTAGGGGGACGAAACACCGGGGAGCTGTTTTTT	CASSFLGGRNTGELFF
TRBD1	TRBJ1-1	TRBV7-8	-	TGTGCCAGCAGCTTAGACACCGGGACAGGGGGAAACACTGAAGCTTTCTTT	CASSLDTGTGGNTEAFF
-	TRBJ1-2	TRBV7-6	-	TGTGCCAGCAGCTTAGCGGCCGGCCCATACACCTTC	CASSLAAGPYTF
-	TRBJ2-2	TRBV9	-	TGTGCCAGCACCCCCGGGGGGAACACCGGGGAGCTGTTTTTT	CASTPGGNTGELFF
-	TRBJ2-1	TRBV30	once	TGTGCCTGGAGTCGGTCGGCTAATGAGCAGTTCTTC	CAWSRSANEQFF
-	TRBJ2-1	TRBV4-1	-	TGCGCCAGCAGCCAGTCATGGGCCGCCTACAATGAGCAGTTCTTC	CASSQSWAAYNEQFF
-	TRBJ1-2	TRBV30	-	TGTGCCTGGAGTAGAGGAGGGAACGGACGTTATGGCTACACCTTC	CAWSRGGNGRYGYTF
-	TRBJ2-2	TRBV27	few	TGTGCCAGCAGTCCCCCCCTAGGTAGTACCGGGGAGCTGTTTTTT	CASSPPLGSTGELFF
-	TRBJ2-5	TRBV15	-	TGTGCCACCACCCCCGGGCAGGGCCCACAAGAGACCCAGTACTTC	CATTPGQGPQETQYF
-	TRBJ2-7	TRBV7-6	-	TGTGCCAGCAGCTTAAACAGCCACTACGAGCAGTACTTC	CASSLNSHYEQYF
-	TRBJ2-5	TRBV4-1	-	TGCGCCAGCAGCCAAGATTTCGGGGGAAGAATGGAGACCCAGTACTTC	CASSQDFGGRMETQYF